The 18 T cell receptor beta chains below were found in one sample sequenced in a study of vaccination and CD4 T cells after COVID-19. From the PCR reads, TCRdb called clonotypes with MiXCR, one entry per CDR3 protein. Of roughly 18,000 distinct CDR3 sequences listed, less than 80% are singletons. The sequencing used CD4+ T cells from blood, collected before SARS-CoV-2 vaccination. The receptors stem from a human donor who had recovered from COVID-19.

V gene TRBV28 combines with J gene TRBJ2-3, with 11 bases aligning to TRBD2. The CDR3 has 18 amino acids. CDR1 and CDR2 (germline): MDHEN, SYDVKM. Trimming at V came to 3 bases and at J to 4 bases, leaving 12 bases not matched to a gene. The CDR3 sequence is CASSFLYSSSGRSDTQYF. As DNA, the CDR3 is TGTGCCAGCAGTTTTTTATATTCCTCTAGCGGGAGGTCAGATACGCAGTATTTT.

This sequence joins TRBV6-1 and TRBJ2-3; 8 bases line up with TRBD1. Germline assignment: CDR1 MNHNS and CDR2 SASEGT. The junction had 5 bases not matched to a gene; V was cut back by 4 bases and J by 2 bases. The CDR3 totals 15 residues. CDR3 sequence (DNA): TGTGCCAGCAGTGGGGGGACAGGTCACACAGATACGCAGTATTTT. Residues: CASSGGTGHTDTQYF.

The CDR3 loop reads CASSPHPATSGTKFYNEQFF. DNA for the CDR3: TGTGCCAGCAGCCCCCACCCCGCGACTAGCGGGACCAAATTCTACAATGAGCAGTTCTTC. V usage is TRBV7-9 and J usage is TRBJ2-1; 11 bases line up with TRBD2. The germline gives CDR1 SEHNR, CDR2 FQNEAQ (reference sequence). The CDR3 is 20 amino acids. V was clipped by 5 bases and J by 3 bases; unmatched bases: 18.

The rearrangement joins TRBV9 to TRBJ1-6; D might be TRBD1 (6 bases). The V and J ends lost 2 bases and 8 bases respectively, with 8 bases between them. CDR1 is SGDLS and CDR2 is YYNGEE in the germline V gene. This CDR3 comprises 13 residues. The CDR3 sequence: CASSVNRDSPLHF. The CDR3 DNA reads TGTGCCAGCAGCGTTAACAGGGATTCACCCCTCCACTTT.

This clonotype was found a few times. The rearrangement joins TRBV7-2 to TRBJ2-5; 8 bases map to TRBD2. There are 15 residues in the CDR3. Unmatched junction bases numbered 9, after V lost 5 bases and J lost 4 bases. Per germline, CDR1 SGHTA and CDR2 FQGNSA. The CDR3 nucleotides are TGTGCCAGCAGCCCCCCTGGTCTAGCGGGAGAGACCCAGTACTTC. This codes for CASSPPGLAGETQYF.

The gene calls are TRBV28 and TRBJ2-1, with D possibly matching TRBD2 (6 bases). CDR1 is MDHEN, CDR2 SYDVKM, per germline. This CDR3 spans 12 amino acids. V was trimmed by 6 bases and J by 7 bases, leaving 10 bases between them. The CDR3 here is CASSIAGNEQFF. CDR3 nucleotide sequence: TGTGCCAGCAGCATCGCGGGGAATGAGCAGTTCTTC.

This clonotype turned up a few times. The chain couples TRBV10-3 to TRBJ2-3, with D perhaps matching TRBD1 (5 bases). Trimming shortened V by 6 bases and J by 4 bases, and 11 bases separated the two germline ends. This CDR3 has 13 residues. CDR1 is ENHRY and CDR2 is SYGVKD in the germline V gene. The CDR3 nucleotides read TGTGCCATCAGGGAACAGGTAGCAGATACGCAGTATTTT. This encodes CAIREQVADTQYF.

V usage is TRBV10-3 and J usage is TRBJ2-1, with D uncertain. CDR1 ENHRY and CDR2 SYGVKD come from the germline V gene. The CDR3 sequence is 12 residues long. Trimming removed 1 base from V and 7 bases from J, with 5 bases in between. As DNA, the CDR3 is TGTGCCATCAGTGAGTTCCAAAATGAGCAGTTCTTC. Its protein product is CAISEFQNEQFF.

This CDR3 is CASSSGQGAFTEAFF. In nucleotides, the CDR3 is TGTGCCAGCAGTTCTGGACAGGGGGCGTTCACTGAAGCTTTCTTT. This rearrangement joins TRBV6-5 to TRBJ1-1; the match to TRBD1 covers 11 bases. Trimming removed 4 bases from V and 4 bases from J; junction bases left unmatched: 5. The CDR3 totals 15 residues. CDR1 and CDR2 from the germline V gene are MNHEY and SVGAGI.

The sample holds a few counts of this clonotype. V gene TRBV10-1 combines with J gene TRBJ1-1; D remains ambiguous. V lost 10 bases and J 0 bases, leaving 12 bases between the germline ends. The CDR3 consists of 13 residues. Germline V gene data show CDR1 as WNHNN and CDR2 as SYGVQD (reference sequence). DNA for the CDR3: TGCGCCACCAGCCCCGGTTTGAACACTGAAGCTTTCTTT. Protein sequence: CATSPGLNTEAFF.

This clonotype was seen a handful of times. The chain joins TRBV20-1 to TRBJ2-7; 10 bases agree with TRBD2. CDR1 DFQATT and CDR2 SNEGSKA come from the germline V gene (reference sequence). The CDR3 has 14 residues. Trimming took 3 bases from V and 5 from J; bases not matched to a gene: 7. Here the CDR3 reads CSASLLAGVDEQYF. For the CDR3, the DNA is TGCAGTGCTAGCCTTCTAGCGGGAGTGGACGAGCAGTACTTC.

The chain's CDR3 is CASSFGTANYGYTF. The CDR3 region has the DNA TGTGCCAGCAGCTTTGGGACAGCCAACTATGGCTACACCTTC. The rearrangement links TRBV7-9 to TRBJ1-2; the match to TRBD1 covers 7 bases. In germline, CDR1 is SEHNR, CDR2 FQNEAQ (reference sequence). The CDR3 runs 14 residues. The V and J ends lost 3 bases and 2 bases, in that order; junction bases with no gene match: 3.

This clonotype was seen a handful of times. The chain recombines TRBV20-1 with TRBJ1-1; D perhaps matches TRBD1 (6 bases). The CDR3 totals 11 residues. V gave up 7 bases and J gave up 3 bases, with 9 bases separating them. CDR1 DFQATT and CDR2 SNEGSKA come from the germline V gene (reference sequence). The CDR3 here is CSVAGDTEAFF. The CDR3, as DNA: TGCAGTGTAGCAGGGGACACTGAAGCTTTCTTT.

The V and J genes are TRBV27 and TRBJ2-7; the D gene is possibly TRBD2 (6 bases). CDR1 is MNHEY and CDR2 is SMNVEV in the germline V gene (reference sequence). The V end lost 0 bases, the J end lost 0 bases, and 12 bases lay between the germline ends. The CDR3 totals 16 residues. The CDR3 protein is CASSLSSAGNSYEQYF. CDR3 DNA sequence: TGTGCCAGCAGTTTATCGTCGGCGGGAAACTCCTACGAGCAGTACTTC.

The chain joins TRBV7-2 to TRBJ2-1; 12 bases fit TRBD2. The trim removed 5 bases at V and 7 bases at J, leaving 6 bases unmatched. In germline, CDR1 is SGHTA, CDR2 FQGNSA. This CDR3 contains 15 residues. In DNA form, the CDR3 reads TGTGCCAGCAGCCTGACTAGCGGGAGTTTAAATGAGCAGTTCTTC. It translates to CASSLTSGSLNEQFF.

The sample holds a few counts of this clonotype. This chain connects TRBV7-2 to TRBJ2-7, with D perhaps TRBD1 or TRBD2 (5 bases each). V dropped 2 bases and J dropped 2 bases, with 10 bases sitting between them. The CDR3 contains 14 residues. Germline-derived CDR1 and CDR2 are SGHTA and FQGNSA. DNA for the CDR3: TGTGCCAGCAGCTTATTGGGGGACCCCTACGAGCAGTACTTC. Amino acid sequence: CASSLLGDPYEQYF.

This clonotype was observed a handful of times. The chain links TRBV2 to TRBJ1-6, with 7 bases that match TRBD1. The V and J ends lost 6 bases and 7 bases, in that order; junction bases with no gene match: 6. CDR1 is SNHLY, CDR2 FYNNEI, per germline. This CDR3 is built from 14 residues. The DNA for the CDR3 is TGTGCCAGCAGCCGACAGGGACCGAATTCACCCCTCCACTTT. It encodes CASSRQGPNSPLHF.

DNA for the CDR3: TGTGCCAGCAGTTATACTAGCGGGAGGAATGAGCAGTTCTTC. Translating it yields CASSYTSGRNEQFF. The gene calls are TRBV6-5 and TRBJ2-1; TRBD2 matches 12 bases. The germline CDR1 and CDR2 sequences are MNHEY and SVGAGI. Trimming took 3 bases from V and 7 from J; bases not matched to a gene: 1. The CDR3 contains 14 residues.